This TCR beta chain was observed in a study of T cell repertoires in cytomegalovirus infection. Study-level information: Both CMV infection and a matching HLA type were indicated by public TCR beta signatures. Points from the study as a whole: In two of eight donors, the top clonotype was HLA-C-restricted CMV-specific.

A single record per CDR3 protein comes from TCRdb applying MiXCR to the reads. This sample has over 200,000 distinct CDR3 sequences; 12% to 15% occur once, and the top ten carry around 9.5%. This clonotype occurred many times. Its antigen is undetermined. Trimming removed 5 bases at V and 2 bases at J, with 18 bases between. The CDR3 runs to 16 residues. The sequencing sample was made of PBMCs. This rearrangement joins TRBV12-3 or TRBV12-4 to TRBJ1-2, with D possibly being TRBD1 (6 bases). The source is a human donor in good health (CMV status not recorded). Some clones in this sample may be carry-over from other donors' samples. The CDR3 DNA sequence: TGTGCCAGCAGTCTCAAAACAGGGTTGGGGAACTATGGCTACACCTTC. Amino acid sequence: CASSLKTGLGNYGYTF.